These 23 T cell receptor beta chains originate from one sample sequenced in a study of cytomegalovirus exposure and HLA in healthy donors (dated 2017 in TCRdb). Library preparation used the immunoSEQ multiplex PCR assay. For the multiplex PCR, a mixture combining 60 forward primers for TCR Vbeta segments and 13 reverse primers for TCR Jbeta segments was used. TCRdb took this table from immuneACCESS and kept in-frame rearrangements with V and J called. Such tables lack part of the clones; where checked against another copy, unresolved V genes explain under half of the gap, and the rest is unexplained. For this sample the table gives approximately 200,000 clones, of which over 75% were detected only once. 0.22% of the sample comes from the top ten. Input material: PBMCs. These receptors were obtained from a girl between 2 and 10 years old in good health and CMV-seronegative.

This sequence joins TRBV5-4 and TRBJ2-5, with D unclear. The J call may be faulty, since TRBJ2-7 better matches the DNA end. CDR1 is SGHNT and CDR2 is YYREEE in the germline V gene (reference sequence). The CDR3 totals 13 residues. The CDR3 spells CASSLVGVGEQYF. CDR3 in DNA: TGTGCCAGCAGCTTGGTTGGTGTGGGCGAGCAGTACTTC.

This chain links TRBV7-9 with TRBJ2-1, with D possibly TRBD2 on 6 matching bases. V shed 5 bases and J shed 2 bases, with 16 bases lying between them. Looked up from germline, CDR1 is SEHNR and CDR2 is FQNEAQ (reference sequence). The CDR3 runs to 16 residues. The CDR3 spells CASSHLSSGAYNEQFF. In nucleotides, the CDR3 is TGTGCCAGCAGCCACTTATCATCGGGGGCCTACAATGAGCAGTTCTTC.

The V gene is TRBV5-1, the J gene TRBJ2-5; 8 positions agree with TRBD1. TRBJ2-7 explains the end of the DNA better; the J call may be wrong. Germline V gene lookup returns CDR1 SGHRS and CDR2 YFSETQ. CDR3 length: 15 residues. The CDR3 DNA sequence: TGCGCCAGCAGCTTGAGGGTCCAGGGGGCTCACGAGCAGTACTTC. Translation: CASSLRVQGAHEQYF.

The CDR3 nucleotides are TGCAGCGCGAGGACAGAGTACACTGAAGCTTTCTTT. Protein: CSARTEYTEAFF. The chain has TRBV29-1 and TRBJ1-1; tentatively, D is TRBD1 (6 bases). This CDR3 is built from 12 residues. V shed 7 bases and J shed 3 bases, with 12 bases lying between them. Germline values: CDR1 SQVTM, CDR2 ANQGSEA.

This clone showed up just a few times. The V gene is TRBV6-5, the J gene TRBJ1-3; D not resolved. Germline V lookup: CDR1 MNHEY, CDR2 SVGAGI. Trimming cost V 4 bases and J 0 bases, with 10 bases left between them. This CDR3 contains 15 residues. The CDR3 spells CASSSLGVSGNTIYF. DNA for the CDR3: TGTGCCAGCAGTTCCTTGGGAGTCTCTGGAAACACCATATATTTT.

This clone occurred a few times. The genes are TRBV6-6 and TRBJ1-2; 9 bases fit TRBD1. The J segment lost 7 bases and the V segment lost 5 bases, leaving 11 bases of the junction unmatched. The CDR3 is 15 amino acids. CDR1 MNHNY and CDR2 SVGAGI come from the germline V gene (reference sequence). The CDR3 DNA follows: TGTGCCAGCAGTAACGAATACAGGGGGCGGGGTGGCTACACCTTC. This gives the protein CASSNEYRGRGGYTF.

This clone occurred once. This chain uses TRBV27 with TRBJ2-7; the D gene is possibly TRBD2 (9 bases). This CDR3 is 22 amino acids long. V was trimmed by 5 bases and J by 3 bases, leaving 38 bases between them. Germline V gene data show CDR1 as MNHEY and CDR2 as SMNVEV (reference sequence). The CDR3 coding sequence is TGTGCCAGCAGTACCCTCCGCGCCTATGGCAGGGGGCAGCGGGAGGCCTACTACGAGCAGTACTTC. It is translated as CASSTLRAYGRGQREAYYEQYF.

Notes on this clone: The junction departs from the called germline gene at one end, perhaps through a read error. The genes are TRBV7-9 and TRBJ1-3; D is perhaps TRBD1 (6 bases). Germline CDR1 SEHNR, CDR2 FQNEAQ (reference sequence). There are 16 residues in the CDR3. The CDR3: CSSSIQGSLTGNTIYF. The CDR3 DNA sequence: TGTTCCAGCAGCATACAGGGTTCTCTTACTGGAAACACCATATATTTT.

This clone was seen once. The chain employs TRBV5-1 and TRBJ1-1; no definite D call. Germline CDR1 SGHRS, CDR2 YFSETQ. Trimming removed 0 bases at V and 1 base at J, with 7 bases between. This CDR3 region has 14 residues. CDR3 sequence: CASSLVVRNTEAFF. The CDR3 nucleotides are TGCGCCAGCAGCTTGGTTGTCCGGAACACTGAAGCTTTCTTT.

This chain connects TRBV6-5 to TRBJ2-4; TRBD1 matches at 9 bases. Per germline, CDR1 MNHEY and CDR2 SVGAGI. The trim removed 2 bases at V and 6 bases at J, leaving 5 bases unmatched. The CDR3 extends over 15 amino acids. The CDR3 DNA sequence: TGTGCCAGCAGTTACAACTTGGGACAGGGAAACATTCAGTACTTC. Amino acid sequence: CASSYNLGQGNIQYF.

V gene TRBV5-4 combines with J gene TRBJ2-7, with 8 positions matching TRBD2. V trimming: 4 bases; J trimming: 3 bases; junction bases outside the gene matches: 3. In germline, CDR1 is SGHNT, CDR2 YYREEE (reference sequence). This CDR3 has 13 residues. Here the CDR3 DNA reads TGTGCCAGCAGCAGCGGGAGAAACTACGAGCAGTACTTC. This translates into CASSSGRNYEQYF.

This rearrangement joins TRBV19 to TRBJ1-5; D is perhaps TRBD1 (5 bases). The CDR3 sequence is 16 residues long. CDR1 LNHDA and CDR2 SQIVND come from the germline V gene (reference sequence). Trimming removed 3 bases from V and 0 bases from J, with 12 bases in between. CDR3 sequence (DNA): TGTGCCAGTAGTATCAGCAGGGTTGATAGCAATCAGCCCCAGCATTTT. Its translation is CASSISRVDSNQPQHF.

This chain connects TRBV14 to TRBJ2-7; D is perhaps TRBD1 (5 bases). With 4 bases removed from V and 2 bases from J, the gap between germline ends came to 21 bases. The germline gives CDR1 SGHDN, CDR2 FVKESK. The CDR3 is 17 amino acids. The CDR3 DNA reads TGTGCCAGCAGCCTCAAACCCTCAGGGTTTTATCCCTACGAGCAGTACTTC. Translating gives CASSLKPSGFYPYEQYF.

V is TRBV5-6 and J is TRBJ2-7; tentative D call: TRBD2 (5 bases). V was shortened by 6 bases and J by 2 bases, with 12 bases between the two germline ends. This CDR3 has 13 residues. Germline V CDR1 and CDR2: SGHDT, YYEEEE. Written as DNA, the CDR3 is TGTGCCAGCAACGGCGGGCGCACCTACGAGCAGTACTTC. Translating gives CASNGGRTYEQYF.

This clone appeared a few times. The chain has TRBV6-6 and TRBJ2-1; 9 bases fit TRBD2. The CDR3 is 15 residues long. V was clipped by 8 bases and J by 2 bases; unmatched bases: 7. Germline V gene sequence: CDR1 MNHNY, CDR2 SVGAGI (reference sequence). CDR3 residues: CASSLAGRPYNEQFF. The CDR3 DNA follows: TGTGCCAGCTCCCTAGCGGGGAGGCCCTACAATGAGCAGTTCTTC.

This clone was seen only once. The rearrangement links TRBV4-2 to TRBJ2-5; 8 nucleotides match TRBD1. The V and J ends lost 0 bases and 4 bases, in that order; junction bases with no gene match: 13. CDR3 length equals 18 residues. Germline-derived CDR1 and CDR2 are LGHNA and YNFKEQ. The CDR3 loop is CASSQDRYNQGAAETQYF. CDR3 DNA sequence: TGTGCCAGCAGCCAAGATCGTTATAACCAGGGGGCCGCAGAGACCCAGTACTTC.

This rearrangement joins TRBV11-2 to TRBJ1-4, with a possible D match to TRBD1 (6 bases). V was pared by 3 bases and J by 4 bases, with 12 bases between. Germline loops: CDR1 SGHAT, CDR2 FQNNGV. The CDR3 runs 15 residues. This CDR3 is CASSLAGTSNEKLFF. Here the CDR3 DNA reads TGTGCCAGCAGCTTGGCCGGGACAAGTAATGAAAAACTGTTTTTT.

This sequence joins TRBV27 and TRBJ1-2; TRBD1 is a possible D gene (6 bases). Germline V gene data show CDR1 as MNHEY and CDR2 as SMNVEV (reference sequence). Trimming removed 4 bases at V and 2 bases at J, with 14 bases between. This CDR3 spans 15 amino acids. CDR3 bases: TGTGCCAGCAGTTCCCGTCAGGGGCCCAACTATGGCTACACCTTC. It is translated as CASSSRQGPNYGYTF.

The CDR3 loop reads CASSQEYSSGNTIYF. CDR3 in DNA: TGTGCCAGCAGCCAAGAATACAGCTCTGGAAACACCATATATTTT. V usage is TRBV4-2 and J usage is TRBJ1-3; D gene unclear. Trimming cost V 0 bases and J 0 bases, with 6 bases left between them. The V gene's germline CDR1 is LGHNA and CDR2 YNFKEQ. The CDR3 extends over 15 amino acids.

The chain recombines TRBV30 with TRBJ1-5; the D gene is possibly TRBD1 (5 bases). CDR3 size: 14 residues. V lost 3 bases to trimming and J lost 0 bases, with 9 bases between them. CDR1 GTSNPN and CDR2 SVGIG come from the germline V gene (reference sequence). CDR3 coding DNA: TGTGCCTGGAGGCCCCAGGGTAGCAATCAGCCCCAGCATTTT. This codes for CAWRPQGSNQPQHF. Filled out from reference TRBV30 and TRBJ1-5, the complete variable domain reads SQTIHQWPATLVQPVGSPLSLECTVEGTSNPNLYWYRQAAGRGLQLLFYSVGIGQISSEVPQNLSASRPQDRQFILSSKKLLLSDSGFYLCAWRPQGSNQPQHFGDGTRLSIL.

This rearrangement joins TRBV5-1 to TRBJ1-6; D might be TRBD1 (6 bases). Per germline, CDR1 SGHRS and CDR2 YFSETQ. V was trimmed by 0 bases and J by 7 bases, leaving 14 bases between them. The CDR3 sequence is 16 residues long. This chain's CDR3 is CASSLGQGFGNSPLHF. The CDR3 DNA follows: TGCGCCAGCAGCTTGGGCCAGGGGTTTGGAAATTCACCCCTCCACTTT.

The chain carries TRBV9 and TRBJ2-1; D is unclear. CDR3 length equals 14 residues. Deletions cut 4 bases from V and 10 bases from J, with 18 bases between. Germline V CDR1 and CDR2: SGDLS, YYNGEE. The CDR3 nucleotides are TGTGCCAGCAGCTTAGACATAGCTGTCGAGGAGCAGTTCTTC. Protein product: CASSLDIAVEEQFF.

This clone was counted a single time. J is TRBJ2-3 and V is TRBV19; tentatively, D is TRBD1 (5 bases). V lost 3 bases and J 0 bases, leaving 10 bases between the germline ends. Germline-derived CDR1 and CDR2 are LNHDA and SQIVND (reference sequence). CDR3 length equals 15 residues. Here the CDR3 reads CASSMGPFSTDTQYF. The CDR3 DNA reads TGTGCCAGTAGTATGGGGCCCTTTAGCACAGATACGCAGTATTTT.